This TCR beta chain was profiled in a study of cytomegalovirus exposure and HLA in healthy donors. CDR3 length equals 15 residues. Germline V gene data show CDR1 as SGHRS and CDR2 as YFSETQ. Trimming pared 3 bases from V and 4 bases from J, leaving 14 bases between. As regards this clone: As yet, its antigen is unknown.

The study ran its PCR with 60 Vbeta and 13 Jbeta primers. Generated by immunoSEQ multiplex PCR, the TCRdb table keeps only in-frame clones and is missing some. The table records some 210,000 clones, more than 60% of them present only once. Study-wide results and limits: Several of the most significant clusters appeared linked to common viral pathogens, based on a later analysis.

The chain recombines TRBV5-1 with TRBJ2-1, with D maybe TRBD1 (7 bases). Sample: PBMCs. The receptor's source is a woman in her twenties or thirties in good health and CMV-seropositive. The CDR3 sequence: CASSSAGQLYNEQFF. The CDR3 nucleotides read TGCGCCAGCAGCTCCGCGGGACAGCTATACAATGAGCAGTTCTTC.